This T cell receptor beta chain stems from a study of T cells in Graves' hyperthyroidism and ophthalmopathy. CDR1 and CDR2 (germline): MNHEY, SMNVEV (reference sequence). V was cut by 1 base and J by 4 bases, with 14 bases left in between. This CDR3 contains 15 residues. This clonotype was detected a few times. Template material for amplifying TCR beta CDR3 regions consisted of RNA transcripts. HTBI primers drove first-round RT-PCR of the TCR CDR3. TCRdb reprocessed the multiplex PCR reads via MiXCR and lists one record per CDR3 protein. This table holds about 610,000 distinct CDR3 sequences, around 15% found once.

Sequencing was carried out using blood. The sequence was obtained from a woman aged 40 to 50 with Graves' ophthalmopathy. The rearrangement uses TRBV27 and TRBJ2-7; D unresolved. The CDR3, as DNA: TGTGCCAGCAGTTTATATCCCAGTGCTGAATACGAGCAGTACTTC. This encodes CASSLYPSAEYEQYF.